This T cell receptor (beta chain) was profiled in a study of T-cell memory formation after mild COVID-19. TCRdb fed the 5' RACE reads into MiXCR, producing one record per CDR3 protein. The repertoire holds roughly 350,000 distinct CDR3 sequences, with about 13% as singletons. The clonotype originates from a man aged 18-30 years who had mild COVID-19 (a few samples of this study predate the infection). Cell type and time point are not known. Material: PBMCs or a T cell subset sorted from them (not recorded which).

The CDR3 is CASSKGLAGGLDYNEQFF. The CDR3 DNA sequence: TGTGCCAGCAGCAAGGGACTAGCGGGGGGGCTCGATTACAATGAGCAGTTCTTC. This rearrangement joins TRBV12-3 or TRBV12-4 to TRBJ2-1, with 16 bases that match TRBD2. The junction had 9 bases not matched to a gene; V was cut back by 6 bases and J by 4 bases. The CDR3 loop spans 18 amino acids.